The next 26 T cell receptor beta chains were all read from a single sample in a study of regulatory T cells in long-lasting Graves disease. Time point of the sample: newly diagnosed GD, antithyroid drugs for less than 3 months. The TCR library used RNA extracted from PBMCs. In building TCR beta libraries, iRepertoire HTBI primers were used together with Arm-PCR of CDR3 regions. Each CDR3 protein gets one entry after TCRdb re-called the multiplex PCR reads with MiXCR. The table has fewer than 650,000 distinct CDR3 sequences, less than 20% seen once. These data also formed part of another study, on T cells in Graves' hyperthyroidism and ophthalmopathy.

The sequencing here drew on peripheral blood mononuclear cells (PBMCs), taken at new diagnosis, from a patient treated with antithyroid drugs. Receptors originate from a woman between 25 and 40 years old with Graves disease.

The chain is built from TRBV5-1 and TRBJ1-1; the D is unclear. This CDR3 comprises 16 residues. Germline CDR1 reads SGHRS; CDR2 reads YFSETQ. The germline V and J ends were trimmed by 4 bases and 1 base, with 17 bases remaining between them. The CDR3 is CASSVSPWIGNTEAFF. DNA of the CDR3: TGCGCCAGCAGCGTATCCCCCTGGATTGGGAACACTGAAGCTTTCTTT.

CDR3 DNA sequence: TGTGCCAGCAGCTTAAGGCGTCCTAACTATGGCTACACCTTC. It is translated as CASSLRRPNYGYTF. V gene TRBV5-6 combines with J gene TRBJ1-2, with D unclear. CDR3 length equals 14 residues. Germline loops: CDR1 SGHDT, CDR2 YYEEEE. The V end was cut by 2 bases, the J end by 0 bases, with 8 bases between. Drawing the rest from reference TRBV5-6 and TRBJ1-2, the complete variable domain is DAGVTQSPTHLIKTRGQQVTLRCSPKSGHDTVSWYQQALGQGPQFIFQYYEEEERQRGNFPDRFSGHQFPNYSSELNVNALLLGDSALYLCASSLRRPNYGYTFGSGTRLTVV.

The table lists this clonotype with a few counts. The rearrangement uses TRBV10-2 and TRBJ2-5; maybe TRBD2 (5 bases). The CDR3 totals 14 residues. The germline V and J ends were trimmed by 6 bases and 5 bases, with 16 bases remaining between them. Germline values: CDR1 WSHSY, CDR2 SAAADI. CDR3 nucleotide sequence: TGCGCCAGCAGCTCTACAACGCCGGGGGAGACCCAGTACTTC. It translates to CASSSTTPGETQYF.

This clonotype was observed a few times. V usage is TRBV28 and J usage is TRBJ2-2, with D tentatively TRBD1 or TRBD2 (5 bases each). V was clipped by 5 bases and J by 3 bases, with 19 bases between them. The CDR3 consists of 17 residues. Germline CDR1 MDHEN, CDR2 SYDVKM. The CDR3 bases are TGTGCCAGCAGTCTAGTTTTCGGGGCTTTTTACACCGGGGAGCTGTTTTTT. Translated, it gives CASSLVFGAFYTGELFF.

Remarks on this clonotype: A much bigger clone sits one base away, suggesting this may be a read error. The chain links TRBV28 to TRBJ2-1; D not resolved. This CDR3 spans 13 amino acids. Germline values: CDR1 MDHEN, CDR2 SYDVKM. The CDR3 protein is CASRQGHYNEQLF. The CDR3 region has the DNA TGTGCCAGCAGACAAGGCCACTACAATGAGCAGCTCTTC. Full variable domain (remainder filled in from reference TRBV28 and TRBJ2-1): DVKVTQSSRYLVKRTGEKVFLECVQDMDHENMFWYRQDPGLGLRLIYFSYDVKMKEKGDIPEGYSVSREKKERFSLILESASTNQTSMYLCASRQGHYNEQLFGPGTRLTVL.

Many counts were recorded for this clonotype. In nucleotides, the CDR3 is TGTGCCAGCAGTACGGGGTTTGGATCCCAGCCCCAGCATTTT. Encoded protein: CASSTGFGSQPQHF. The chain combines TRBV2 with TRBJ1-5; D gene uncertain. Between the trimmed V and J ends, which lost 5 bases and 7 bases, there was a span of 15 bases. There are 14 residues in the CDR3. CDR1 and CDR2 from the germline V gene are SNHLY and FYNNEI.

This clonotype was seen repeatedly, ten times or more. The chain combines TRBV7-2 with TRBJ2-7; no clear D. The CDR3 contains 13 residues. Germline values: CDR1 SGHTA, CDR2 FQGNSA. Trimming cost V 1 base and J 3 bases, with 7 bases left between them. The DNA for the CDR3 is TGTGCCAGCAGCTTAGGCCCATTCTACGAGCAGTACTTC. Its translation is CASSLGPFYEQYF. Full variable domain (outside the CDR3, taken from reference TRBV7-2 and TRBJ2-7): GAGVSQSPSNKVTEKGKDVELRCDPISGHTALYWYRQSLGQGLEFLIYFQGNSAPDKSGLPSDRFSAERTGGSVSTLTIQRTQQEDSAVYLCASSLGPFYEQYFGPGTRLTVT.

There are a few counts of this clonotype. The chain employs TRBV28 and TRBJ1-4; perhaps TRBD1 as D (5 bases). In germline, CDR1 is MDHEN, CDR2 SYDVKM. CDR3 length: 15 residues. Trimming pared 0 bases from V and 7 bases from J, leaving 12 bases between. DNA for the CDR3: TGTGCCAGCAGTTTATGGCGTCAGGGTGGTGAAAAACTGTTTTTT. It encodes CASSLWRQGGEKLFF.

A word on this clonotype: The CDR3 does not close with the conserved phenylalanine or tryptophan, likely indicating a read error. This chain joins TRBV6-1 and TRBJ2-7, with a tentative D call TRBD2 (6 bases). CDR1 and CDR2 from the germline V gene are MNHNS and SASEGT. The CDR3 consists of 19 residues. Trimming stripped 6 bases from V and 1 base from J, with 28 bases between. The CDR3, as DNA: TGTGCCAGCAGCCGCCGACTATCGGGAGAGATTGGGGGGTCCTACGAGCAGTACCTC. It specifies CASSRRLSGEIGGSYEQYL.

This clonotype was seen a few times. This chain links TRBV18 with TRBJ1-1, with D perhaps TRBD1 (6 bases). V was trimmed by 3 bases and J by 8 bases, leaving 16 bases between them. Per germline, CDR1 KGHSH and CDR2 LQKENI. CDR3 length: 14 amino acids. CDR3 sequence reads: CASSPPQGLSEAFF. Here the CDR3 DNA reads TGTGCCAGCTCACCCCCGCAGGGGTTATCGGAAGCTTTCTTT.

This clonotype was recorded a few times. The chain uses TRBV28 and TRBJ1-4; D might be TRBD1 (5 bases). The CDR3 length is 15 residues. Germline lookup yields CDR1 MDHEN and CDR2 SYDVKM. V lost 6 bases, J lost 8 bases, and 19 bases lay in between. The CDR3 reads CASRLGTPLREKLFF. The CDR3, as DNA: TGTGCCAGCAGACTGGGGACTCCCCTCAGAGAAAAACTGTTTTTT.

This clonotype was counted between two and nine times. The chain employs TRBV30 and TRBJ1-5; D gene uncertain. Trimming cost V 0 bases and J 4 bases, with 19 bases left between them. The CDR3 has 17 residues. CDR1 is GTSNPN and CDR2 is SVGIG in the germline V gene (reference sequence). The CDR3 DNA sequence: TGTGCCTGGAGTGTACGGTGGGAGTCACGACCTAATCAGCCCCAGCATTTT. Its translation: CAWSVRWESRPNQPQHF.

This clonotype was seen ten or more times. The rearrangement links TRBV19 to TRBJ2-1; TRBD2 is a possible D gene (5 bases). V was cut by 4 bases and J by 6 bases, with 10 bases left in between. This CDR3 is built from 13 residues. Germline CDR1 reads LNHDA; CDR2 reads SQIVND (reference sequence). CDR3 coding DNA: TGTGCCAGTAGTACAATAAGCGGCAATGAGCAGTTCTTC. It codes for CASSTISGNEQFF.

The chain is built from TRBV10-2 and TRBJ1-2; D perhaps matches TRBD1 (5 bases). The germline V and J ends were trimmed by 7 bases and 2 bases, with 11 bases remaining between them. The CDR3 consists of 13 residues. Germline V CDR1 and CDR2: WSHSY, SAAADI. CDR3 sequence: CASTDSPNYGYTF. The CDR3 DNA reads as TGCGCCAGCACTGACAGCCCCAACTATGGCTACACCTTC.

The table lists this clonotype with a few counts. CDR3 nucleotide sequence: TGTGCCAGCAGTTTGACAGGTCCTGGGGTGACCCAGTACTTC. Amino acids: CASSLTGPGVTQYF. The genes are TRBV28 and TRBJ2-5; tentative D call: TRBD1 (6 bases). This CDR3 spans 14 amino acids. Germline values: CDR1 MDHEN, CDR2 SYDVKM. V shed 3 bases and J shed 7 bases, with 15 bases lying between them. The full variable domain, in which reference TRBV28 and TRBJ2-5 provide the parts outside the CDR3, is DVKVTQSSRYLVKRTGEKVFLECVQDMDHENMFWYRQDPGLGLRLIYFSYDVKMKEKGDIPEGYSVSREKKERFSLILESASTNQTSMYLCASSLTGPGVTQYFGPGTRLLVL.

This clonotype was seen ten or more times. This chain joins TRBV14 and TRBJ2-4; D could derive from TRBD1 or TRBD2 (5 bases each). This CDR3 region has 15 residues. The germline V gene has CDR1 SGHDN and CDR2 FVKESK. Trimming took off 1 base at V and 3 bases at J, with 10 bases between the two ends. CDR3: CASSQGGFVKNIQYF. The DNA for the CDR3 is TGTGCCAGCAGCCAAGGGGGGTTTGTCAAAAACATTCAGTACTTC.

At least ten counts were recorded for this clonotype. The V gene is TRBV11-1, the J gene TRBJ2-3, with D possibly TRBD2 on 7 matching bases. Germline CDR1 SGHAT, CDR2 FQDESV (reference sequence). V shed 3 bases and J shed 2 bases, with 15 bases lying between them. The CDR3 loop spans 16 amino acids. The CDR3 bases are TGTGCCAGCAGCTTCCGCGGGGGCTCCAACACAGATACGCAGTATTTT. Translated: CASSFRGGSNTDTQYF.

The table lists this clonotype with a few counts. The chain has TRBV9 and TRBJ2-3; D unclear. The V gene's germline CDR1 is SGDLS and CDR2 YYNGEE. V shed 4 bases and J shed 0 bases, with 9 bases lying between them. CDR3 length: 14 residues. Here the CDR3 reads CASSFRLSTDTQYF. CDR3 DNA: TGTGCCAGCAGCTTTCGACTGAGCACAGATACGCAGTATTTT.

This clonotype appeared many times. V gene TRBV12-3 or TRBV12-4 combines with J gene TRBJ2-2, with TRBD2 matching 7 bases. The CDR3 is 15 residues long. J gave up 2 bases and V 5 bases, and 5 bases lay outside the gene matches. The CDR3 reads CASSDGLGNTGELFF. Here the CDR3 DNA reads TGTGCCAGCAGTGATGGACTAGGCAACACCGGGGAGCTGTTTTTT.

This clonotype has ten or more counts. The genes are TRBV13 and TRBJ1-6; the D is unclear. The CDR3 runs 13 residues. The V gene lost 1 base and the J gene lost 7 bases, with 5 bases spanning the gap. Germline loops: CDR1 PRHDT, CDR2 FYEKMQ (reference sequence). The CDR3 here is CASSLVGNSPLHF. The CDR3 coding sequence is TGTGCCAGCAGCTTAGTTGGAAATTCACCCCTCCACTTT.

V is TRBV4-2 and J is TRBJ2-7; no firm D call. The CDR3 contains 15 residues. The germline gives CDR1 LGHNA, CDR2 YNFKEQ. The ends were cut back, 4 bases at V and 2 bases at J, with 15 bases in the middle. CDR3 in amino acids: CASSPMDGSPYEQYF. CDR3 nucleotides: TGTGCCAGCAGCCCGATGGATGGGTCGCCCTACGAGCAGTACTTC.

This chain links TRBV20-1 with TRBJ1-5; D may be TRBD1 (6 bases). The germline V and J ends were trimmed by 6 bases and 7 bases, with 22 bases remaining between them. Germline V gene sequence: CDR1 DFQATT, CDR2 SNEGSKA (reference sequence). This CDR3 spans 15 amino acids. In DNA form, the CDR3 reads TGCAGTGCAACTTCTAGGGGGGGGCGGATCCAGCCCCAGCATTTT. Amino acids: CSATSRGGRIQPQHF.

This CDR3 is CASSEWANYSPLHF. The CDR3 nucleotides are TGTGCCAGCAGTGAGTGGGCGAACTATTCACCCCTCCACTTT. The V call is TRBV6-1, the J call TRBJ1-6; D unclear. The CDR3 extends over 14 amino acids. Germline-derived CDR1 and CDR2 are MNHNS and SASEGT. V was shortened by 3 bases and J by 8 bases, with 11 bases between the two germline ends.

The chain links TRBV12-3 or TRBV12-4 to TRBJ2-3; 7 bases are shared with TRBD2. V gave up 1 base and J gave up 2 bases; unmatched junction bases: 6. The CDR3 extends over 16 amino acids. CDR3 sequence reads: CASSLGTRGPTDTQYF. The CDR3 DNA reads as TGTGCCAGCAGTTTAGGGACTAGGGGTCCCACAGATACGCAGTATTTT.

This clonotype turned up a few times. As DNA, the CDR3 is TGCGCCAGCAGCTTGGATGGGGGGCTTGGAAACACCATATATTTT. Amino acids: CASSLDGGLGNTIYF. The rearrangement joins TRBV5-1 to TRBJ1-3; tentative D call: TRBD1 (6 bases). This CDR3 has 15 amino acids. In germline, CDR1 is SGHRS, CDR2 YFSETQ. Trimming took 0 bases from V and 3 from J, leaving 10 bases between them.

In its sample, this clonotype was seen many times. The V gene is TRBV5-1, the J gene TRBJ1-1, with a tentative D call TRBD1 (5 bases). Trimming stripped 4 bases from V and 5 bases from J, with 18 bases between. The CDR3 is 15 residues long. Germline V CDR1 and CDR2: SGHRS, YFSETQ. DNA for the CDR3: TGCGCCAGCAGCCTGAACCGAGGGGCAGCTACTGAAGCTTTCTTT. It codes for CASSLNRGAATEAFF. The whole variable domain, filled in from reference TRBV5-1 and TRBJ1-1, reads KAGVTQTPRYLIKTRGQQVTLSCSPISGHRSVSWYQQTPGQGLQFLFEYFSETQRNKGNFPGRFSGRQFSNSRSEMNVSTLELGDSALYLCASSLNRGAATEAFFGQGTRLTVV.